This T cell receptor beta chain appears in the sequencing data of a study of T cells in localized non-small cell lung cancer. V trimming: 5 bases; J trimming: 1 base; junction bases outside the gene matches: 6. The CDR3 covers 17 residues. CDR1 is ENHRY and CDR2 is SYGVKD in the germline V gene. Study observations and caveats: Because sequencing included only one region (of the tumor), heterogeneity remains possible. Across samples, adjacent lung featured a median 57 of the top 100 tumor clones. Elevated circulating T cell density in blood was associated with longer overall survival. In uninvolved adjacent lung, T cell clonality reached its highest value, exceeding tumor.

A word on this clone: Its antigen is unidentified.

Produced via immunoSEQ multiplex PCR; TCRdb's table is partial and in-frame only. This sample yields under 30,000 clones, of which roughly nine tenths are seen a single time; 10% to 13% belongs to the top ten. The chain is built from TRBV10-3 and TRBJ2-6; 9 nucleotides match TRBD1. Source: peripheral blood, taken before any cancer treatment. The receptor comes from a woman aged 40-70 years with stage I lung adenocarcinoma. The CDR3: CAISSGTGRSGANVLTF. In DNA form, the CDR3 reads TGTGCCATCAGTTCCGGGACAGGGCGGTCTGGGGCCAACGTCCTGACTTTC.